This entry is about one TCR beta chain. Its antigen remains undetermined. With the read ending 3 residues before the CDR3 end, the germline J gene is used to fill in that end. TCR beta CDR3 regions were amplified by multiplex PCR using the immunoSEQ assay from an average of roughly 1,300 ng genomic DNA per sample. Primer bias was corrected in the assay by using a complete synthetic TCR repertoire to establish an amplification baseline. The amplicons were sequenced using the Illumina platform. Per the authors' processing: Error correction of the sequences involved clustering with frequency ratios plus a modified nearest-neighbor algorithm, after which the sequences were analyzed in the immunoSEQ Analyzer using IMGT gene definitions. At each rarefaction depth, TCR richness and evenness were averaged over 20 rarefaction repeats, and samples with fewer sequences than the depth were excluded. Wilcoxon rank sum tests with FDR correction were used to compare relative abundances of V, D and J genes between the groups. An intraclass correlation of about 96% for TCR richness and an average of roughly 76% across 66 gene segments were obtained from the blinded duplicates. TCRdb stores this immuneACCESS table with in-frame sequences only. Part of the clones is absent; in the studies checked, under half of the shortfall reflects unresolved V genes, and no reason is known for the rest. That table furnishes V, J and clone size, whereas the DNA furnished D and trimming. For this sample, the table gives tens of thousands of clones. The ten biggest clones cover less than 9% of the sample.

The data were obtained in a study of T cells in women clearing cervical HPV infection (dated 2018 in TCRdb). About the investigation overall: The cases were over 20 women with histologically confirmed HPV16-related CIN3 or worse, and 2 of these cases were invasive cancers. Controls were around 23 women whose single incident HPV16 infection cleared within 12 months without precancer or cancer developing. Blood from cases was collected at the visit at which the lesion was first identified, whereas blood from controls was collected once infection was no longer detected. Among cases, blood sampling came a median of roughly 140 days after lesion detection, with an interquartile range of about 80 to 230 days. Since HLA typing was available for only a few women, HLA type could not be ruled out as a confounder. This exploratory proof-of-principle case-control study, nested within the Guanacaste HPV Natural History Study in Costa Rica, compared TCR repertoires among women with different cervical HPV16 outcomes. Cases were matched to controls by age within five years and by the year the sample was collected. A median age of 34 years was observed in cases versus roughly 40 in controls, and no significant differences in baseline characteristics were found. The parent cohort enrolled roughly 9,400 women aged 18 or older in Guanacaste, Costa Rica, in about 1993 to 1994 and followed the women for six to eight years. Quality controls consisted of five blinded duplicates per group, for a total of about 60 samples made up of 50 or so participants and some 10 replicates. General findings and caveats noted by the study authors: T-cell numbers per sample were unknown, so richness differences could reflect varying T-cell content rather than repertoire biology. Across sequencing depths, CIN3+ cases showed significantly higher TCR repertoire richness than controls, but evenness did not differ between the groups. Cases were distinguished from controls with an estimated AUC of approximately 0.79 by random forest classifiers combining richness and V gene abundances. Because of the cross-sectional design, the study could not determine whether the associations came before infection or resulted from infection, and neither effector/memory subsets nor HPV-specific T cells were isolated. Lower TRBV6-7 relative abundance was observed in cases than in controls (around 0.1% versus 0.15%; Bonferroni P = 0.0008).

Every participant had a single incident cervical HPV16 infection, and women with prevalent HPV16 infections were excluded. Cervical HPV DNA was detected by MY09/MY11 PCR and genotyped by dot-blot hybridization. Approximately 15 mL of heparinized blood was centrifuged, after which the buffy coat was aliquoted, frozen at -30 degrees C, and then stored at -80 degrees C. QIAGEN kits were used to extract genomic DNA from buffy coat specimens. The germline V gene gives CDR1 as MNHEY and CDR2 as SVGEGT. The CDR3 has 16 amino acids, counting the end cysteine and phenylalanine. The CDR3 was read in part: 39 bases, with the frame set at base 1.

Sequenced: blood buffy coat. Recombination joined TRBV6-2 or TRBV6-3 with TRBJ2-3; TRBD1 could be the D gene, as 6 bases match. This sequence originates from a woman aged 18 to 69 with a cervical HPV16 infection that either progressed to CIN3+ or cleared (not recorded which). Partial CDR3 DNA: TGTGCCAGCACGAATCCTAGGGTGTCAGGGGCTCAGCCG. The translation is CASTNPRVSGAQP. The whole CDR3 region reads CASTNPRVSGAQPQYF.